This is a list of T cell receptor beta chains from one sample in a study of Ad26.COV2.S vaccination and SARS-CoV-2 variants. The data were produced by immunoSEQ multiplex PCR, yet TCRdb's version contains in-frame clones alone and is incomplete. The table lists around 400,000 clones, about 88% of them singletons. Sequenced here: peripheral blood, sampled in a trial of Ad26.COV2.S vaccine versus placebo. The receptor set was obtained from a person between 18 and 65 years old who received the Ad26.COV2.S COVID-19 vaccine or a placebo. Both conserved end residues are part of each CDR3. D genes are given only for firm matches. Expanded clones are given a class, and other clones once, few, many or no size at all.

>TRBJ2-1|NA|NA|TRBV2
TGTGCCAGCAAATTTAGAGTGGATGCCTACAATGAGCAGTTCTTC
CASKFRVDAYNEQFF
>TRBJ2-1|TRBD1|NA|TRBV29-1
TGCAGCGTTGAAGGGTCGGACAGGGGTCGGCTTGGCTCCTACAATGAGCAGTTCTTC
CSVEGSDRGRLGSYNEQFF
>TRBJ1-3|NA|NA|TRBV7-9
TGTGCCAGCAGCCTACAGAACTCTGGAAACACCATATATTTT
CASSLQNSGNTIYF
>TRBJ1-5|NA|NA|TRBV10-3
TGTGCCATATCCCTGGGGGAAAATCAGCCCCAGCATTTT
CAISLGENQPQHF
>TRBJ2-2|NA|NA|TRBV10-3
TGTGCCATCAGTCGCCAGGCAGGCTTGGGAACCGGGGAGCTGTTTTTT
CAISRQAGLGTGELFF
>TRBJ2-7|TRBD1|NA|TRBV6-2/TRBV6-3
TGTGCCAGCAGCCCAACGGACAGGGTGGACTACGAGCAGTACTTC
CASSPTDRVDYEQYF
>TRBJ1-1|NA|NA|TRBV5-1
TGCGCCAGCAGCTACGACCGCGATCCAGCTTTCTTT
CASSYDRDPAFF
>TRBJ2-7|TRBD1|NA|TRBV28
TGTGCCAGTGACCGGACAGACAGGGACGAGCAGTACTTC
CASDRTDRDEQYF
>TRBJ1-6|TRBD1|NA|TRBV12-5
TGTGCTAGTGGTTTAAGGACAGGGGGCTTTTCACCCCTCCACTTT
CASGLRTGGFSPLHF
>TRBJ1-4|TRBD1|NA|TRBV28
TGTGCCAGCAGTTTCAGGGGGTCGAGTGAAAAACTGTTTTTT
CASSFRGSSEKLFF
>TRBJ2-7|TRBD1|NA|TRBV28
TGTGCCAGCTGGGGACAGGGGAGTTTCGGAGAGCAGTACTTC
CASWGQGSFGEQYF
>TRBJ2-1|TRBD2|NA|TRBV3-1/TRBV3-2
TGTGCCAGCAGCCTAGACCGGGGGGGGGTTTTCTTC
CASSLDRGGVFF
>TRBJ1-1|NA|once|TRBV10-3
TGTGCCATCAGCCCTGGGACGTTGAACACTGAAGCTTTCTTT
CAISPGTLNTEAFF
>TRBJ1-1|NA|NA|TRBV4-3
TGCGCCAGCAGCCAAGATCTAGGGGGGTACACTGAAGCTTTCTTT
CASSQDLGGYTEAFF
>TRBJ1-5|NA|NA|TRBV3-1/TRBV3-2
TGTGCCAGCACGGGGGGGGCTGGGCAGCCCCAGCATTTT
CASTGGAGQPQHF
>TRBJ2-5|NA|NA|TRBV5-1
TGCGCCAGCAGCGTCGGCCGAGGAGGGACCCAGTACTTC
CASSVGRGGTQYF
>TRBJ1-4|NA|NA|TRBV15
TGTGCCACCAGCAGAGGAACCGGGACCTTTAATGAAAAACTGTTTTTT
CATSRGTGTFNEKLFF
>TRBJ2-5|NA|NA|TRBV29-1
TGCAGCGTTAAACCGACAGCTATCCAAGAGACCCAGTACTTC
CSVKPTAIQETQYF
>TRBJ2-3|NA|NA|TRBV30
TGTGCCTGGACTTTCAACACAGATACGCAGTATTTT
CAWTFNTDTQYF
>TRBJ2-1|TRBD2|NA|TRBV3-1/TRBV3-2
TGTGCCAGCAGCCACCGCGGACTAGCGGGAGCCTATGAGCAGTTCTTC
CASSHRGLAGAYEQFF
>TRBJ1-3|TRBD1|NA|TRBV18
TGTGCCAGCTCACTTGACCGGGACAGATACTCTGGAAACACCATATATTTT
CASSLDRDRYSGNTIYF
>TRBJ2-1|NA|NA|TRBV11-3
TGTGCCAGCGTGGGGTGGAATGAGCAGTTCTTC
CASVGWNEQFF
>TRBJ2-1|NA|NA|TRBV19
TGTGCCAGTAGTATGGGTCAGGTTTTGTACAATGAGCAGTTCTTC
CASSMGQVLYNEQFF
>TRBJ1-2|NA|NA|TRBV3-1/TRBV3-2
TGTGCCAGCAGCCAAGGGACGGGTTCCTATGGCTACACCTTC
CASSQGTGSYGYTF
>TRBJ1-1|NA|NA|TRBV6-6
TGTGCCAGCAGTTACTCGACAGGTGGGGGGAACACTGAAGCTTTCTTT
CASSYSTGGGNTEAFF
>TRBJ1-2|TRBD1|once|TRBV6-5
TGTGCCAGCACCCTCGACAGGGCTTATGGCTACACCTTC
CASTLDRAYGYTF
>TRBJ2-2|TRBD2|NA|TRBV6-2/TRBV6-3
TGTGCCAGCAGCCCTACCGGGACTAGCGGGAGGAGGGGACCCGGGGAGCTGTTTTTT
CASSPTGTSGRRGPGELFF
>TRBJ1-4|NA|once|TRBV6-1
TGTGCCAGCAGTGAAGGTCCCCTTAATGAAAAACTGTTTTTT
CASSEGPLNEKLFF
>TRBJ2-3|TRBD1|NA|TRBV11-2
TGTGCCAGCAGCTTAGATGGGGTGGGACAGTACACAGATACGCAGTATTTT
CASSLDGVGQYTDTQYF
>TRBJ1-5|NA|NA|TRBV10-3
TGTGCCATCAGTGAGGGCGGGACCACTAATCAGCCCCAGCATTTT
CAISEGGTTNQPQHF
>TRBJ2-1|TRBD1|once|TRBV30
TGTGCCTGGAGTCAGGGGGCAGACAATGAGCAGTTCTTC
CAWSQGADNEQFF
>TRBJ2-2|NA|NA|TRBV5-1
TGCGCCAGTAAACAGGGAGCCGGGGAGCTGTTTTTT
CASKQGAGELFF
>TRBJ2-5|TRBD2|NA|TRBV27
TGTGCCAGCAGCCCCCTCGGGGAGGGACAAGAGACCCAGTACTTC
CASSPLGEGQETQYF
>TRBJ1-1|NA|NA|TRBV5-4
TGTGCCAGCAGCCTGCGGGACAACGGGAACACTGAAGCTTTCTTT
CASSLRDNGNTEAFF
>TRBJ2-5|NA|NA|TRBV6-1
TGTGCCAGCAGGGAAGGGGGGACAGAAGAGACCCAGTACTTC
CASREGGTEETQYF
>TRBJ2-5|TRBD1|NA|TRBV2
TGTGCCAGCAGTTCGGACAGGGCTAGGGAGACCCAGTACTTC
CASSSDRARETQYF
>TRBJ2-1|TRBD2|NA|TRBV11-2
TGTGCCAGCAGCCCGAGACTAGCGGGAGCTTATGAGCAGTTCTTC
CASSPRLAGAYEQFF
>TRBJ1-1|NA|NA|TRBV2
TGTGCCAGCAGTGATTGGCAGGAAGCTTTCTTT
CASSDWQEAFF
>TRBJ2-2|TRBD2|NA|TRBV6-6
TGTGCCAGCCGGGGCACTAGCGGGCTCACCGGGGAGCTGTTTTTT
CASRGTSGLTGELFF
>TRBJ2-1|NA|NA|TRBV5-6
TGTGCCAGCAGCTCCATCAGGGGTACTGCCTACAATGAGCAGTTCTTC
CASSSIRGTAYNEQFF
>TRBJ2-7|NA|NA|TRBV7-2
TGTGCCAGCAGCTCACGGCCGAGCTACGAGCAGTACTTC
CASSSRPSYEQYF
>TRBJ1-5|TRBD1|NA|TRBV28
TGTGCCAGCAGTCCTAAGGGACAGGGGGATCAGCCCCAGCATTTT
CASSPKGQGDQPQHF
>TRBJ2-3|TRBD1|NA|TRBV5-6
TGTGCCAGCAGCTCCGAGGCCGGGACAGGGCCAGATACGCAGTATTTT
CASSSEAGTGPDTQYF
>TRBJ2-5|NA|NA|TRBV28
TGTGCCAGCAGTTGGACAGAGGACCCCATCCAAGAGACCCAGTACTTC
CASSWTEDPIQETQYF
>TRBJ2-2|NA|NA|TRBV2
TGTGCCAGCAGTGGGACTGGGACCCGCACCGGGGAGCTGTTTTTT
CASSGTGTRTGELFF
>TRBJ2-1|NA|NA|TRBV4-2
TGTGCCAGCAGCCAAGATACGCGGCCCAATGAGCAGTTCTTC
CASSQDTRPNEQFF
>TRBJ2-1|NA|NA|TRBV7-8
TGTGCCAGCAGCTTAGCGCCGTCGGGGATTTATGAGCAGTTCTTC
CASSLAPSGIYEQFF
>TRBJ2-7|NA|NA|TRBV21-1
TGTGCCAGCAGCCCTCCCGAGGACAGGTCCACCTACGAGCAGTACTTC
CASSPPEDRSTYEQYF
>TRBJ2-2|NA|NA|TRBV6-1
TGTGCCAGCAGTGAGAAAGAATTGCTAGGCACCGGGGAGCTGTTTTTT
CASSEKELLGTGELFF
>TRBJ1-1|NA|NA|TRBV6-5
TGTGCCAGCAGTTACCCAGAGACGGGGGCTGCTGAAGCTTTCTTT
CASSYPETGAAEAFF
>TRBJ2-2|NA|NA|TRBV7-3
TGTGCCAGCAGCTTAAACGGGAGAGCGGCCACCGGGGAGCTGTTTTTT
CASSLNGRAATGELFF
>TRBJ2-3|NA|NA|TRBV28
TGTGCCAGCAGTTTCCAATCCGGCGGGGAGCCAGATACGCAGTATTTT
CASSFQSGGEPDTQYF
>TRBJ1-3|NA|NA|TRBV2
TGTGCCAGCACCACCGGGGGGGTCTCTGGAAACACCATATATTTT
CASTTGGVSGNTIYF
>TRBJ1-5|NA|once|TRBV6-5
TGTGCCAGCAGTTACTCGCAGGGCTACAATCAGCCCCAGCATTTT
CASSYSQGYNQPQHF
>TRBJ2-3|TRBD2|NA|TRBV29-1
TGCAGCGTTTCTCTAGCGGGAGCTTCAGATACGCAGTATTTT
CSVSLAGASDTQYF
>TRBJ2-3|TRBD1|few|TRBV5-1
TGCGCCAGCAGCTTGGCCGGGACAGGGGCGGGGAATACGCAGTATTTT
CASSLAGTGAGNTQYF
>TRBJ2-7|TRBD1|once|TRBV6-6
TGTGCCAGCAGTTACTCGACAGGGGTCTACGAGCAGTACTTC
CASSYSTGVYEQYF
>TRBJ2-3|NA|NA|TRBV9
TGTGCCAGCAGCGTAGTCCCCTCCGATACGCAGTATTTT
CASSVVPSDTQYF
>TRBJ1-4|NA|NA|TRBV28
TGTGCCAGCAAAGGCAGCGGAGAAAAACTGTTTTTT
CASKGSGEKLFF